Listed here is a single TCR beta chain. What it binds is unknown. These data originate in a study of CXCR3-negative and CXCR3-positive naive CD8 T cells. Whole-study findings and limits: For memory CD8+ cells diversity was much lower, but both naive subsets had comparably high diversity. CXCR3-negative and CXCR3-positive naive cells shared comparable TRBV-TRBJ usage, but memory cells did not. More hydrophobic TRB CDR3s occurred in CXCR3-positive than in CXCR3-negative naive cells.

The TRB libraries of cDNA were built by UMI-labeled 5' RACE. TCRdb re-called the 5' RACE reads; one entry per CDR3 protein, DNA not given. Its clone listing holds 80,000 to 100,000 distinct CDR3 sequences. The receptor comes from a human donor in good health. Some clones in this sample may be carry-over from other donors' samples. Sequenced input: naive CXCR3+ CD8+ T cells from blood. Described subset: CD45RO-CCR7+CD27+CD95- naive CD8+ T cells expressing CXCR3 (TNR3+).

CDR3 protein: CASSPLGDGNEQYF. The chain carries TRBV27 and TRBJ2-7; without DNA, the TCRdb call of TRBD1 cannot be checked. The CDR3 contains 14 residues. Germline CDR1 MNHEY, CDR2 SMNVEV (reference sequence).